A single sample is the source of the 29 T cell receptor beta chains below, sequenced in a study of vaccination and CD4 T cells after COVID-19. At the Johns Hopkins FTIC core, DNA taken from cultured CD4+ T cells was sequenced by way of the Oncomine TCR Beta short-read assay. TCRdb analysed the PCR reads with MiXCR anew, one entry per CDR3 protein. The sample lists approximately 16,000 distinct CDR3 sequences, 30% to 40% seen once, with roughly 24% in the top ten. Their target antigens are unknown. Described treatment: roughly 10-day PBMC culture with coronavirus spike peptide pools or control peptides (ViraFEST assay). Here the sequenced sample was CD4+ T cells from blood, cultured in vitro, taken before SARS-CoV-2 vaccination. The receptor source for this set is a human donor who received a COVID-19 vaccine.

This clonotype was seen only a few times. This rearrangement joins TRBV20-1 to TRBJ2-1, with TRBD2 matching 11 bases. Losses at the gene ends were 3 bases for V and 2 bases for J; bases not matched to a gene: 6. CDR1 and CDR2 from the germline V gene are DFQATT and SNEGSKA (reference sequence). This CDR3 contains 16 residues. The CDR3 DNA follows: TGCAGTGCTAGCAGTCTAGCGGGGGGCCCCTACAATGAGCAGTTCTTC. Protein product: CSASSLAGGPYNEQFF.

J is TRBJ2-2 and V is TRBV4-1; TRBD2 might be the D (5 bases). Per the germline V gene, CDR1 is MGHRA and CDR2 is YSYEKL. Trimming shortened V by 2 bases and J by 6 bases, and 16 bases separated the two germline ends. The CDR3 is made up of 16 amino acids. This chain's CDR3 is CASSQTWTSSPGELFF. The CDR3 region has the DNA TGCGCCAGCAGCCAAACCTGGACTTCGTCGCCCGGGGAGCTGTTTTTT.

The V gene is TRBV6-1, the J gene TRBJ2-7; 10 bases fit TRBD1. This CDR3 has 14 amino acids. CDR1 is MNHNS and CDR2 is SASEGT in the germline V gene. With 1 base clipped from V and 12 bases from J, the junction kept 9 bases outside the gene matches. The CDR3 region is CASSEVTGGGKLYF. Here the CDR3 DNA reads TGTGCCAGCAGTGAAGTGACAGGGGGCGGGAAGCTGTACTTC.

The chain uses TRBV30 and TRBJ1-1; D is unclear. Trimming removed 1 base from V and 5 bases from J, with 8 bases in between. The germline gives CDR1 GTSNPN, CDR2 SVGIG (reference sequence). CDR3 length: 12 amino acids. This CDR3 reads CAWSASVTEAFF. DNA for the CDR3: TGTGCCTGGAGTGCAAGCGTGACTGAAGCTTTCTTT.

In this sample, this clonotype turned up a few times. This rearrangement joins TRBV20-1 to TRBJ1-3; D gene uncertain. This CDR3 has 11 amino acids. CDR1 is DFQATT and CDR2 is SNEGSKA in the germline V gene (reference sequence). The V end lost 1 base, the J end lost 4 bases, and 2 bases lay between the germline ends. CDR3 region: CSARGGNTIYF. The DNA for the CDR3 is TGCAGTGCTAGAGGGGGAAACACCATATATTTT.

CDR3 coding DNA: TGTGCCAGCAGCCACCTAGACAGGGAAGCTTATCAACGCTCTGGGGCCAACGTCCTGACTTTC. This encodes CASSHLDREAYQRSGANVLTF. This chain joins TRBV14 and TRBJ2-6, with 7 bases identical to TRBD1. Trimming took 3 bases from V and 0 from J; bases not matched to a gene: 17. Germline values: CDR1 SGHDN, CDR2 FVKESK. The CDR3 contains 21 residues.

This clonotype was seen a single time. This rearrangement joins TRBV29-1 to TRBJ2-5; D may be TRBD2 (7 bases). V lost 3 bases, J lost 5 bases, and 16 bases lay in between. The germline V gene has CDR1 SQVTM and CDR2 ANQGSEA. This CDR3 has 14 residues. The CDR3 region has the DNA TGCAGCGTTGACTTAACAGGGAGGGGGGAGACCCAGTACTTC. Encoded protein: CSVDLTGRGETQYF.

The chain is built from TRBV6-1 and TRBJ1-1; TRBD1 aligns across 8 bases. The CDR3 is made up of 12 amino acids. CDR1 and CDR2 (germline): MNHNS, SASEGT. In nucleotides, the CDR3 is TGTGTGACCGGGACAGGGAACACTGAAGCTTTCTTT. Translated, it gives CVTGTGNTEAFF.

This clonotype was seen a handful of times. The rearrangement uses TRBV19 and TRBJ1-5; D might be TRBD1 (6 bases). Trimming pared 4 bases from V and 5 bases from J, leaving 9 bases between. CDR1 and CDR2 from the germline V gene are LNHDA and SQIVND (reference sequence). The CDR3 is made up of 13 amino acids. CDR3 nucleotide sequence: TGTGCCAGTAGTAACGGGGGGCATCAGCCCCAGCATTTT. It codes for CASSNGGHQPQHF.

By share of the sample, this clonotype is medium-sized. The chain uses TRBV2 and TRBJ2-3; a weak D match, TRBD2 (5 bases). Germline V gene data show CDR1 as SNHLY and CDR2 as FYNNEI. V was cut by 4 bases and J by 9 bases, with 8 bases left in between. This CDR3 comprises 11 residues. CDR3 sequence: CASSVLVTQYF. Here the CDR3 DNA reads TGTGCCAGCAGTGTACTAGTAACGCAGTATTTT.

This clonotype was seen only once. The CDR3 ends on some other residue instead of the conserved phenylalanine or tryptophan, so this is likely a read error. V gene TRBV6-5 combines with J gene TRBJ1-5; no clear D gene. The DNA end favors TRBJ2-3, so the J call may be wrong. This CDR3 comprises 12 residues. Germline V gene data show CDR1 as MNHEY and CDR2 as SVGAGI. Written as DNA, the CDR3 is TGTGCCAGCAGTTCTGGGGATCAGCCCCAGTATTAT. Amino acid sequence: CASSSGDQPQYY.

V usage is TRBV6-1 and J usage is TRBJ2-1; D is unclear. The ends were cut back, 6 bases at V and 8 bases at J, with 11 bases in the middle. Germline V lookup: CDR1 MNHNS, CDR2 SASEGT. The CDR3 spans 12 residues. CDR3 bases: TGTGCCAGCAGACTCAGCAGCTATGAGCAGTTCTTC. Its protein is CASRLSSYEQFF.

By share, this clonotype counts as medium-sized. The chain has TRBV20-1 and TRBJ1-2, with D possibly matching TRBD1 (5 bases). V was pared by 3 bases and J by 6 bases, with 20 bases between. This CDR3 comprises 15 residues. Germline values: CDR1 DFQATT, CDR2 SNEGSKA (reference sequence). The CDR3, as DNA: TGCAGTGCTAGTAGGTTTTCATCGGGGGAGGATGGCTACACCTTC. Protein: CSASRFSSGEDGYTF.

Here the CDR3 reads CASSLARQSSGNTIYF. As DNA, the CDR3 is TGCGCCAGCAGCTTGGCTAGACAGAGCTCTGGAAACACCATATATTTT. The chain recombines TRBV5-1 with TRBJ1-3, with D possibly TRBD1 on 5 matching bases. Per the germline V gene, CDR1 is SGHRS and CDR2 is YFSETQ. V lost 0 bases and J 0 bases, leaving 10 bases between the germline ends. The CDR3 is 16 residues long.

The chain is built from TRBV10-2 and TRBJ2-1; TRBD2 aligns across 12 bases. CDR1 is WSHSY, CDR2 SAAADI, per germline. With 6 bases clipped from V and 7 bases from J, the junction kept 7 bases outside the gene matches. This CDR3 spans 15 amino acids. CDR3 residues: CASSAGTSGRNEQFF. In nucleotides, the CDR3 is TGCGCCAGCAGCGCCGGGACTAGCGGGCGGAATGAGCAGTTCTTC.

V usage is TRBV5-6 and J usage is TRBJ2-5; 8 bases map to TRBD1. The V gene end was trimmed by 4 bases and the J gene end by 5 bases; junction bases not matched to a gene: 10. Germline assignment: CDR1 SGHDT and CDR2 YYEEEE. The CDR3 contains 15 residues. The CDR3 DNA reads as TGTGCCAGCAGCCTGGGGACAGGATACGGGGAGACCCAGTACTTC. This sequence encodes CASSLGTGYGETQYF.

The V call is TRBV18, the J call TRBJ2-2; D gene unclear. The CDR3 has 13 amino acids. Germline V gene data show CDR1 as KGHSH and CDR2 as LQKENI. Trimming took 2 bases from V and 8 from J, leaving 9 bases between them. CDR3 nucleotide sequence: TGTGCCAGCTCACCAATCTCTGTGGGGGAGCTGTTTTTT. Its translation is CASSPISVGELFF.

The chain links TRBV2 to TRBJ1-4, with D possibly TRBD1 on 6 matching bases. V shed 5 bases and J shed 1 base, with 14 bases lying between them. The germline V gene has CDR1 SNHLY and CDR2 FYNNEI. The CDR3 has 16 residues. The CDR3 nucleotides are TGTGCCAGCAGTCACAACGGGGGGCGAACTAATGAAAAACTGTTTTTT. Its protein product is CASSHNGGRTNEKLFF.

The chain couples TRBV5-4 to TRBJ2-3; D perhaps matches TRBD1 (5 bases). The germline V gene encodes CDR1 SGHNT and CDR2 YYREEE (reference sequence). The CDR3 loop spans 16 amino acids. The ends were cut back, 4 bases at V and 0 bases at J, with 15 bases in the middle. The CDR3 region is CASSTGPVPSTDTQYF. The CDR3 DNA reads TGTGCCAGCAGCACAGGACCAGTACCCAGCACAGATACGCAGTATTTT.

Comments on this clonotype: The junction and the germline gene differ at one end; a read error may be behind it. The genes are TRBV24-1 and TRBJ2-7, with D possibly called TRBD1 or TRBD2 (5 bases each). Germline CDR1 reads KGHDR; CDR2 reads SFDVKD. There are 13 residues in the CDR3. CDR3 region: CATSDRDPYERYF. The CDR3 DNA is TGTGCCACCAGTGATCGGGACCCCTACGAGCGGTACTTC.

This clonotype was recorded a few times. The chain carries TRBV6-1 and TRBJ2-3; D is perhaps TRBD1 or TRBD2 (5 bases each). Germline V gene data show CDR1 as MNHNS and CDR2 as SASEGT. The germline V and J ends were trimmed by 2 bases and 6 bases, with 18 bases remaining between them. The CDR3 extends over 16 amino acids. The DNA for the CDR3 is TGTGCCAGCAGTGAACGGGACGCCCGCGTAAGGGATACGCAGTATTTT. This translates into CASSERDARVRDTQYF.

V gene TRBV5-1 combines with J gene TRBJ1-6, with a possible D match to TRBD1 (5 bases). The CDR3 is 15 amino acids. Germline V gene sequence: CDR1 SGHRS, CDR2 YFSETQ. V was pared by 0 bases and J by 9 bases, with 13 bases between. The CDR3 region is CASSLDPGDSSPLHF. CDR3 nucleotide sequence: TGCGCCAGCAGCTTGGACCCGGGCGACAGTTCACCCCTCCACTTT.

The V gene is TRBV19, the J gene TRBJ2-1; a possible D gene is TRBD2 (5 bases). Germline assignment: CDR1 LNHDA and CDR2 SQIVND (reference sequence). CDR3 length equals 16 residues. The V gene lost 3 bases and the J gene lost 1 base, with 13 bases spanning the gap. This CDR3 is CASSIRGRGSYNEQFF. Here the CDR3 DNA reads TGTGCCAGTAGTATTCGTGGGCGAGGGTCCTACAATGAGCAGTTCTTC.

This chain uses TRBV7-2 with TRBJ2-3, with 8 bases fitting TRBD1. Germline assignment: CDR1 SGHTA and CDR2 FQGNSA. This CDR3 contains 17 residues. J lost 5 bases, V lost 5 bases, and 15 bases had no gene match. Here the CDR3 DNA reads TGTGCCAGCAGCCCGACAGGGGCTAAATTCGGGGGAGATACGCAGTATTTT. Translating gives CASSPTGAKFGGDTQYF.

This clonotype was counted only a few times. This sequence joins TRBV12-2 and TRBJ2-3; TRBD2 reflects the table's D call only, with no check against the DNA. TRBV12-2 is marked as a pseudogene. CDR3 length: 17 residues. Here the CDR3 DNA reads TGTGCACCCCGCTTACAAGTTCCAGCGGGGAGGAAAGATACGCAGTATTTT. This translates into CAPRLQVPAGRKDTQYF.

This clonotype came up once. The rearrangement uses TRBV29-1 and TRBJ1-2, with 8 bases lining up with TRBD1. V dropped 7 bases and J dropped 7; count of bases not matched to a gene: 11. The CDR3 totals 13 residues. Germline loops: CDR1 SQVTM, CDR2 ANQGSEA. The CDR3 region is CSAGPGQGSGYTF. The CDR3, as DNA: TGCAGCGCAGGTCCCGGACAGGGAAGTGGCTACACCTTC. The complete variable domain, with remaining parts taken from reference TRBV29-1 and TRBJ1-2, reads SAVISQKPSRDICQRGTSLTIQCQVDSQVTMMFWYRQQPGQSLTLIATANQGSEATYESGFVIDKFPISRPNLTFSTLTVSNMSPEDSSIYLCSAGPGQGSGYTFGSGTRLTVV.

This rearrangement joins TRBV7-9 to TRBJ2-3, with TRBD2 identical over 13 bases. The CDR3 is 15 residues long. Trimming at V came to 4 bases and at J to 6 bases, leaving 4 bases not matched to a gene. Germline lookup yields CDR1 SEHNR and CDR2 FQNEAQ (reference sequence). CDR3 in amino acids: CASSSLAGGLDTQYF. DNA of the CDR3: TGTGCCAGCAGCTCACTAGCGGGGGGGCTTGATACGCAGTATTTT.

The V call is TRBV6-5, the J call TRBJ1-4, with D uncertain. The ends were cut back, 2 bases at V and 6 bases at J, with 7 bases in the middle. From germline, CDR1 is MNHEY and CDR2 SVGAGI. The CDR3 is made up of 13 amino acids. The DNA for the CDR3 is TGTGCCAGCAGTTACGGGAGAGATGAAAAACTGTTTTTT. It encodes CASSYGRDEKLFF.

The chain joins TRBV20-1 to TRBJ2-1; 9 bases map to TRBD2. CDR1 and CDR2 from the germline V gene are DFQATT and SNEGSKA (reference sequence). The CDR3 length is 15 residues. With V trimmed by 2 bases and J by 3 bases, 5 bases remained unmatched. The CDR3 loop is CSARPLAGVYNEQFF. CDR3 DNA sequence: TGCAGTGCTAGACCTTTAGCGGGGGTCTACAATGAGCAGTTCTTC.